The clone carrying this T cell receptor beta chain was recorded a few times. The CDR3 runs to 14 residues. Deletions cut 4 bases from V and 2 bases from J, with 9 bases between. Germline CDR1 is WNHNN and CDR2 is SYGVQD (reference sequence). The data were taken from a study of T cells in Graves' hyperthyroidism and ophthalmopathy. There were TCR beta CDR3 regions amplified from RNA transcripts. A first-round RT-PCR of the TCR CDR3 used the HTBI primer set. TCRdb reprocessed the multiplex PCR reads via MiXCR and lists one record per CDR3 protein. In the table there are about 700,000 distinct CDR3 sequences, less than 15% of which are singletons. Fresh peripheral blood, around 11 ml of it, supplied the PBMCs.

The material sequenced was blood. The rearrangement uses TRBV10-1 and TRBJ2-1; D is perhaps TRBD2 (5 bases). The clonotype comes from a young woman with Graves' hyperthyroidism. In DNA form, the CDR3 reads TGCGCCAGCAGTGCCGGGATAACCTACAATGAGCAGTTCTTC. Translated, it gives CASSAGITYNEQFF.